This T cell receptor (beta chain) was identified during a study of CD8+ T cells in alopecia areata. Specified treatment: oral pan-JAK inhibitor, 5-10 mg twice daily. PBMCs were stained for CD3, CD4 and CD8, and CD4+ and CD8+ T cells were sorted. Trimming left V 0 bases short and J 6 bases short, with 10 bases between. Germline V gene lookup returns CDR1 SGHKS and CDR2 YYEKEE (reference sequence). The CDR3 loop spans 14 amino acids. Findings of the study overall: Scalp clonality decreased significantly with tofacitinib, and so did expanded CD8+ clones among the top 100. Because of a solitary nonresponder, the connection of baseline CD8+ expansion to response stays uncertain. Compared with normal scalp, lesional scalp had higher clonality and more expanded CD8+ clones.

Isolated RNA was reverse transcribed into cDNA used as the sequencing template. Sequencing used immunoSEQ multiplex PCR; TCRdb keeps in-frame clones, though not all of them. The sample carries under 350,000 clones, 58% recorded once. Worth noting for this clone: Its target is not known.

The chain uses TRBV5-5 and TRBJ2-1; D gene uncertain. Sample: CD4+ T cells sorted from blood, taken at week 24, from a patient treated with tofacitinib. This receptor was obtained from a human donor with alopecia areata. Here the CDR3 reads CASSLGSQTNEQFF. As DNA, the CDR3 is TGTGCCAGCAGCTTGGGATCTCAGACCAATGAGCAGTTCTTC.